The following is a TCR beta chain sequence with its context. The sample belongs to a study of blood T cell repertoires in COVID-19. In the authors' methods: Nucleated cell counts were estimated from reference gene primer amplification. Clones were read by immunoSEQ multiplex PCR, and TCRdb kept only the in-frame ones, dropping some. V and J calls and clone size follow that table, whereas D and trimming were derived from the DNA. The table includes over 120,000 clones, roughly 90% detected once. The sequence derives from a man between 65 and 79 years old with acute or convalescent COVID-19. Specimen: peripheral blood.

CDR3 sequence: CASGGQGQETQYF. The CDR3 nucleotides are TGCGCCAGCGGGGGACAGGGTCAAGAGACCCAGTACTTC. The rearrangement uses TRBV10-1 and TRBJ2-5; 9 nucleotides align to TRBD1. The CDR3 runs to 13 residues. V shed 8 bases, J shed 2 bases, and the junction held 3 bases outside the gene matches. Germline V CDR1 and CDR2: WNHNN, SYGVQD (reference sequence).